One sample yielded the 4 T cell receptor beta chains listed below, sequenced in a study of OX40 agonist ivuxolimab in advanced cancers. The protocol was immunoSEQ multiplex PCR, while the TCRdb copy is restricted to in-frame clones and leaves out a portion. The sample lists 78,000 or so clones, approximately 86% seen once, with under 0.75% in the top ten. The sequencing used CD4+ or CD8+ T cells sorted from blood, collected in a trial of the OX40 agonist ivuxolimab. The source of these receptors is an adult with an advanced solid tumor such as melanoma, head and neck, liver or kidney cancer.

In DNA form, the CDR3 reads TGCGCCAGCAGTGGACCTGGGGGACCTGAAGCTTTCTTT. This translates into CASSGPGGPEAFF. This chain links TRBV10-1 with TRBJ1-1, with D possibly being TRBD1 (5 bases). V gave up 4 bases and J gave up 6 bases, with 12 bases separating them. Germline CDR1 reads WNHNN; CDR2 reads SYGVQD (reference sequence). The CDR3 is 13 residues long.

The chain uses TRBV10-1 and TRBJ1-6, with D unresolved. CDR1 WNHNN and CDR2 SYGVQD come from the germline V gene (reference sequence). The CDR3 extends over 13 amino acids. V lost 2 bases, J lost 11 bases, and 10 bases lay in between. The chain's CDR3 is CASSESMGAPLHF. The CDR3 DNA reads TGCGCCAGCAGTGAGAGCATGGGTGCACCCCTCCACTTT.

This sequence joins TRBV7-2 and TRBJ1-6; 7 nucleotides align to TRBD1. The CDR3 is made up of 15 amino acids. V shed 2 bases and J 7 bases; nucleotides not matched to a gene: 5. Germline V gene lookup returns CDR1 SGHTA and CDR2 FQGNSA. CDR3 sequence: CASSLKTGTNSPLHF. CDR3 sequence (DNA): TGTGCCAGCAGCTTAAAGACAGGGACAAATTCACCCCTCCACTTT.

The chain carries TRBV5-5 and TRBJ1-2; D is uncertain. Trimming left V 2 bases short and J 7 bases short, with 9 bases between. The CDR3 spans 12 residues. Germline CDR1 reads SGHKS; CDR2 reads YYEKEE (reference sequence). The CDR3 coding sequence is TGTGCCAGCAGCTTACGCTTGCGTGGCTACACCTTC. Protein sequence: CASSLRLRGYTF. The full variable domain, rest sourced from reference TRBV5-5 and TRBJ1-2, is DAGVTQSPTHLIKTRGQQVTLRCSPISGHKSVSWYQQVLGQGPQFIFQYYEKEERGRGNFPDRFSARQFPNYSSELNVNALLLGDSALYLCASSLRLRGYTFGSGTRLTVV.